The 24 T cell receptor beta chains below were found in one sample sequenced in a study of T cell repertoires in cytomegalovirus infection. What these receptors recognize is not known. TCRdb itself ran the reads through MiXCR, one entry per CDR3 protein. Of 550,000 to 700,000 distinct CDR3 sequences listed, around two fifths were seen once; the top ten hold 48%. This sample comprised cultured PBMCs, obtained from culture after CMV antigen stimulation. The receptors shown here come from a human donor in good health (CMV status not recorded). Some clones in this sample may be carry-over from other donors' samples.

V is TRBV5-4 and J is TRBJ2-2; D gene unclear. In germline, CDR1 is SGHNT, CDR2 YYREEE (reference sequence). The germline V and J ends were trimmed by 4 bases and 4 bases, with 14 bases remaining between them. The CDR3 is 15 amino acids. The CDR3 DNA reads TGTGCCAGCAGCGACCGTGCGTCTGGCACCGGGGAGCTGTTTTTT. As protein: CASSDRASGTGELFF.

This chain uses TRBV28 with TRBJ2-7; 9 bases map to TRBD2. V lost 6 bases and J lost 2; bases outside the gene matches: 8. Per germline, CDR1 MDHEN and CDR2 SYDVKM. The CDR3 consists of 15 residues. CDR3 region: CASRHLAGPTYEQYF. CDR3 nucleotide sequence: TGTGCCAGCAGACATCTAGCGGGACCTACCTACGAGCAGTACTTC.

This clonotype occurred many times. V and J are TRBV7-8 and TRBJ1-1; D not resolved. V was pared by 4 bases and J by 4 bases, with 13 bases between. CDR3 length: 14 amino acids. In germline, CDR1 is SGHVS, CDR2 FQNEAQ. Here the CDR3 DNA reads TGTGCCAGCAGCTCCCTGGTAGTTGGCACTGAAGCTTTCTTT. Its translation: CASSSLVVGTEAFF.

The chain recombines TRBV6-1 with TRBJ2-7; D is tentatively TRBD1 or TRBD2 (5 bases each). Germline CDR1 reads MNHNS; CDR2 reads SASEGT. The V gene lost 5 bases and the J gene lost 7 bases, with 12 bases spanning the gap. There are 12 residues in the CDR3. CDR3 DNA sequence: TGTGCCAGCAGTTGGGACCGAGGAGAGCAGTACTTC. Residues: CASSWDRGEQYF.

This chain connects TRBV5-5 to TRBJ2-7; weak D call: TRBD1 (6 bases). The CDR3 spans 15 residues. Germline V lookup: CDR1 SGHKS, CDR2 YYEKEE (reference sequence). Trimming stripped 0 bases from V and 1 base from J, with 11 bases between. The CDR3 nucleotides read TGTGCCAGCAGCTTGGTTACGGGACATTCCTACGAGCAGTACTTC. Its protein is CASSLVTGHSYEQYF.

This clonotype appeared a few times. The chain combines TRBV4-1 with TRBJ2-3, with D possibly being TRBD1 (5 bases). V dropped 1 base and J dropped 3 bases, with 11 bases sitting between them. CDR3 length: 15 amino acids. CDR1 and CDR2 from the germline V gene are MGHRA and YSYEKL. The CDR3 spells CASSQVGVRTDTQYF. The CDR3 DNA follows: TGCGCCAGCAGCCAAGTAGGGGTCAGGACAGATACGCAGTATTTT.

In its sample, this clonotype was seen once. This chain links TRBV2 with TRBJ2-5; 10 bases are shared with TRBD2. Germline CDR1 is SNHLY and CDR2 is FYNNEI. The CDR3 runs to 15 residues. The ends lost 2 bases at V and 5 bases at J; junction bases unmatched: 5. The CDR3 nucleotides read TGTGCCAGCAGTGAAAGGGCTAGCGGGGGCGAGACCCAGTACTTC. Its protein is CASSERASGGETQYF.

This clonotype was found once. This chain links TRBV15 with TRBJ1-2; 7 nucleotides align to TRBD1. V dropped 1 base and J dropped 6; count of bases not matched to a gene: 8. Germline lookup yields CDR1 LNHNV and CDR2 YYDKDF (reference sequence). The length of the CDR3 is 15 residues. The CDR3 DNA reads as TGTGCCACCAGCAGAGCATCGGGACAGATAAATGGCTACACCTTC. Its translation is CATSRASGQINGYTF.

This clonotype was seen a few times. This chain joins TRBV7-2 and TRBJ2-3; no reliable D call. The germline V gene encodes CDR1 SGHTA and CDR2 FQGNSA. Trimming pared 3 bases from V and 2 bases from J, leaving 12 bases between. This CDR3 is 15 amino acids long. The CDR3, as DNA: TGTGCCAGCAGCTTTGGTAACATATACACAGATACGCAGTATTTT. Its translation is CASSFGNIYTDTQYF.

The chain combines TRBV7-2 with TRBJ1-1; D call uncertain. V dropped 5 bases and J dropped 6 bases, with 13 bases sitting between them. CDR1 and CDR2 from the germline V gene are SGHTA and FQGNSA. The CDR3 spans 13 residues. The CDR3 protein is CASSRQGFSEAFF. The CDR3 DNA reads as TGTGCCAGCAGCCGGCAAGGTTTCTCTGAAGCTTTCTTT.

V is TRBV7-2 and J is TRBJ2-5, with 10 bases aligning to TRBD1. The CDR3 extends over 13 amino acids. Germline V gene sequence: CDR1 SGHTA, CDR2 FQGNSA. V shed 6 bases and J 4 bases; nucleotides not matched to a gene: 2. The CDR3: CASRDRGGETQYF. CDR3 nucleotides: TGTGCCAGCAGGGACAGGGGGGGAGAGACCCAGTACTTC.

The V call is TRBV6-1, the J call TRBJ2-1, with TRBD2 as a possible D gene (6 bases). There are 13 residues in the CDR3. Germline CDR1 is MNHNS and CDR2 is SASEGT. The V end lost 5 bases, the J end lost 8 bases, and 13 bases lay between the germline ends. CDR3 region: CASSMNGEDEQFF. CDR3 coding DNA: TGTGCCAGCAGTATGAACGGGGAGGATGAGCAGTTCTTC.

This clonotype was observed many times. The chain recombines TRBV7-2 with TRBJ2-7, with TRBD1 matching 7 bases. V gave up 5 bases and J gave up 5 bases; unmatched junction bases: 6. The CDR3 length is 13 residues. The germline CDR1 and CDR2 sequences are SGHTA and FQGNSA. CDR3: CASSGTGAHEQYF. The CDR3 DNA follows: TGTGCCAGCAGCGGTACAGGGGCCCACGAGCAGTACTTC.

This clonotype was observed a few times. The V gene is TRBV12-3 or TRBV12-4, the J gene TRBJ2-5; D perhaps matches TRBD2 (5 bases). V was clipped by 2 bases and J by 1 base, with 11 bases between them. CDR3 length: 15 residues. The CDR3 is CASSLTRGPQETQYF. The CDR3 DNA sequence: TGTGCCAGCAGTTTAACAAGAGGGCCCCAAGAGACCCAGTACTTC.

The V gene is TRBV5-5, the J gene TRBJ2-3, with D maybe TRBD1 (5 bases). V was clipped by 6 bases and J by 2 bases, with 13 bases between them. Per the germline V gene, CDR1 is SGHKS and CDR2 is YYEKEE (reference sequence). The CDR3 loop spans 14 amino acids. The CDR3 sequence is CASTAGIYTDTQYF. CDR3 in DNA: TGTGCCAGCACGGCAGGGATATACACAGATACGCAGTATTTT.

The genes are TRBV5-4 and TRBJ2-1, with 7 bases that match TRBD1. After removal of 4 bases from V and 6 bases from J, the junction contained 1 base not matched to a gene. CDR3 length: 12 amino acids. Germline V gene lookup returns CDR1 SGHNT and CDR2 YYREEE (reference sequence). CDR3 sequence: CASSRTGNEQFF. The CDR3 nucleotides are TGTGCCAGCAGCCGGACAGGCAATGAGCAGTTCTTC.

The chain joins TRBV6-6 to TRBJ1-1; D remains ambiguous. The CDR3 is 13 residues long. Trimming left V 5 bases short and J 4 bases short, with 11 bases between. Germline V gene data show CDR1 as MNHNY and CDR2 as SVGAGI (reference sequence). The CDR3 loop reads CASSRRIRTEAFF. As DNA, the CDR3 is TGTGCCAGCAGTCGCCGGATACGCACTGAAGCTTTCTTT.

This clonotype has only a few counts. CDR3 amino acids: CASSLRRTGETEAFF. The CDR3 DNA follows: TGTGCCTCTAGCCTTAGAAGAACAGGGGAAACTGAAGCTTTCTTT. V gene TRBV10-3 combines with J gene TRBJ1-1; 7 bases line up with TRBD1. J lost 5 bases, V lost 11 bases, and 17 bases had no gene match. CDR1 ENHRY and CDR2 SYGVKD come from the germline V gene. This CDR3 is 15 amino acids long.

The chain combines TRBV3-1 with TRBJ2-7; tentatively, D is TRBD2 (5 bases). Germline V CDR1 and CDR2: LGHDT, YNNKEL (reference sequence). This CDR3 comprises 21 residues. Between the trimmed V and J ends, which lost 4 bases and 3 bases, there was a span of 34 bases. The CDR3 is CASSPLQNLGDGSHFYYEQYF. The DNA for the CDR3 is TGTGCCAGCAGCCCGCTCCAGAATCTGGGAGATGGTTCTCACTTTTACTACGAGCAGTACTTC.

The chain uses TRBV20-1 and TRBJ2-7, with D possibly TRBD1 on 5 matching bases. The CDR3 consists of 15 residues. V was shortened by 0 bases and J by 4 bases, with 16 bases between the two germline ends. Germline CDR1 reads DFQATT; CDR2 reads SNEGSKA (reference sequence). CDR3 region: CSAREVPDRSYEQYF. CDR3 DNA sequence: TGCAGTGCTAGAGAAGTCCCCGACAGATCATACGAGCAGTACTTC.

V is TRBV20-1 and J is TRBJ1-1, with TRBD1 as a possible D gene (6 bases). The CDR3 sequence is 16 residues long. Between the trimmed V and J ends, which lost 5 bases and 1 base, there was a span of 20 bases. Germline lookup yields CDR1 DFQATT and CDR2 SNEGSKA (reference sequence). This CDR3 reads CSARLSGGRGNTEAFF. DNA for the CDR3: TGCAGTGCTCGCCTTTCGGGAGGCAGGGGGAACACTGAAGCTTTCTTT.

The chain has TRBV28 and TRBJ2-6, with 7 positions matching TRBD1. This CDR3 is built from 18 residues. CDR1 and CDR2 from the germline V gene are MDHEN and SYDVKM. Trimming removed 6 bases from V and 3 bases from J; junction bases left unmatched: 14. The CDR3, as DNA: TGTGCCAGCAGACCCAGGCGGCAGGGGGTGATTGGGGCCAACGTCCTGACTTTC. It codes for CASRPRRQGVIGANVLTF. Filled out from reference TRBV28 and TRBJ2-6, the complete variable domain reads DVKVTQSSRYLVKRTGEKVFLECVQDMDHENMFWYRQDPGLGLRLIYFSYDVKMKEKGDIPEGYSVSREKKERFSLILESASTNQTSMYLCASRPRRQGVIGANVLTFGAGSRLTVL.

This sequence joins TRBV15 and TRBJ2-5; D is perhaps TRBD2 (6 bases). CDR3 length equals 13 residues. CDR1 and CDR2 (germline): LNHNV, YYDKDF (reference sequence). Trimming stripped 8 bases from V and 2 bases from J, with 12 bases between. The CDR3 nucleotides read TGTGCCACCGGTAGGAGGGAACAAGAGACCCAGTACTTC. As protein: CATGRREQETQYF.

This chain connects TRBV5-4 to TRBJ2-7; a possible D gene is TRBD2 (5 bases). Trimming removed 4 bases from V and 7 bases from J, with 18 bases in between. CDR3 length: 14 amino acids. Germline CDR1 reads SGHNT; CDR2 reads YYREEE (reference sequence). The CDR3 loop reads CASSRKDYLGEQYF. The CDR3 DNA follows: TGTGCCAGCAGCAGAAAAGACTACCTCGGGGAGCAGTACTTC.